This TCR beta chain was recovered during a study of blood T cell repertoires in COVID-19. Study-level information: Both acute and convalescent COVID-19 samples were obtained from the United States, Italy and Spain. PBMCs, B-cell-depleted T cells, or T cells were the source of the cDNA or gDNA that made up the material.

CDR3 length: 14 residues. Germline CDR1 is SGHRS and CDR2 is YFSETQ. V was trimmed by 3 bases and J by 11 bases, leaving 20 bases between them. Authors' methods: Using reference gene primer amplification, nucleated cell counts were estimated. The protocol was immunoSEQ multiplex PCR, while the TCRdb copy is restricted to in-frame clones and leaves out a portion. V and J calls and clone size are given by that table; D and trimming were obtained from the DNA. Here the sample spans some 250,000 clones, more than 75% being singletons. The sample comprised peripheral blood. The V call is TRBV5-1, the J call TRBJ1-1, with D perhaps TRBD1 (5 bases). This clonotype originated in a woman in her twenties or thirties who had recovered from COVID-19. CDR3 DNA sequence: TGCGCCAGCAGCTCGACAGATCAAAGTTTTGGCGCTTTCTTT. Translation gives CASSSTDQSFGAFF.